This record concerns one T cell receptor beta chain sequence. This sample stems from a study of shared clonotypes between healthy human individuals. Partitioning of CD4+ cells yielded a CD45RA+ naive subset and a CD45RA-negative memory subset. Researchers ran the assay at a deep level. Clones were read by immunoSEQ multiplex PCR, and TCRdb kept only the in-frame ones, dropping some. The repertoire includes 2 million to 2.5 million clones, 85% to 95% of them detected once, and about 0.39% sits in the top ten. This TCR derives from a man aged 18 to 29 in good health. Some clones in this sample may be carry-over from other donors' samples. Input material: naive CD4+ T cells from PBMCs. As to subset: CD45RA+ positively selected.

The DNA for the CDR3 is TGCAGCGTTGAAGATCGTTGGAGGGGGAATGGCTACACCTTC. Its protein is CSVEDRWRGNGYTF. The chain uses TRBV29-1 and TRBJ1-2; possibly TRBD1 for D (6 bases). The CDR3 extends over 14 amino acids. CDR1 SQVTM and CDR2 ANQGSEA come from the germline V gene. V shed 0 bases and J shed 6 bases, with 14 bases lying between them.